The 21 T cell receptor beta chains given below trace back to one sample, sequenced in a study of somatic mutations in cytotoxic T cells in rheumatoid arthritis. Repertoires were generated with immunoSEQ multiplex PCR, while TCRdb's copy carries only in-frame clones and drops some. The table records around 15,000 clones, 79% of them present only once. The sequenced material came from CD8+ T cells sorted from blood. These receptors were taken from an adult with rheumatoid arthritis.

The CDR3 here is CASSPTKGNEQFF. CDR3 nucleotides: TGTGCCAGCAGCCCAACGAAGGGCAATGAGCAGTTCTTC. The chain carries TRBV9 and TRBJ2-1, with D unresolved. The CDR3 loop spans 13 amino acids. Deletions cut 4 bases from V and 6 bases from J, with 11 bases between. Germline CDR1 is SGDLS and CDR2 is YYNGEE.

The chain employs TRBV27 and TRBJ1-2, with 7 bases matching TRBD1. After removal of 6 bases from V and 4 bases from J, the junction contained 5 bases not matched to a gene. The germline V gene encodes CDR1 MNHEY and CDR2 SMNVEV (reference sequence). The CDR3 has 13 residues. The CDR3 protein is CASRGTDSYGYTF. CDR3 in DNA: TGTGCCAGCAGGGGGACAGACTCCTATGGCTACACCTTC.

This clone ranks as large. The J gene is TRBJ2-2, the V gene TRBV29-1, with 9 bases identical to TRBD2. The CDR3 covers 14 residues. In germline, CDR1 is SQVTM, CDR2 ANQGSEA. Trimming removed 4 bases from V and 8 bases from J; junction bases left unmatched: 8. CDR3 region: CSVVPLAGAGELFF. CDR3 DNA sequence: TGCAGCGTTGTCCCCTTAGCGGGAGCGGGGGAGCTGTTTTTT.

The chain links TRBV25-1 to TRBJ1-4, with D unclear. The CDR3 is made up of 18 amino acids. From germline, CDR1 is MGHDK and CDR2 SYGVNS. Trimming shortened V by 4 bases and J by 0 bases, and 18 bases separated the two germline ends. CDR3 sequence reads: CASSAPPRQETTNEKLFF. CDR3 bases: TGTGCCAGCAGTGCCCCCCCCAGGCAGGAAACAACTAATGAAAAACTGTTTTTT. Using reference TRBV25-1 and TRBJ1-4 for the parts outside the CDR3, the full variable domain is EADIYQTPRYLVIGTGKKITLECSQTMGHDKMYWYQQDPGMELHLIHYSYGVNSTEKGDLSSESTVSRIRTEHFPLTLESARPSHTSQYLCASSAPPRQETTNEKLFFGSGTQLSVL.

V is TRBV10-3 and J is TRBJ2-7; 8 positions agree with TRBD1. There are 19 residues in the CDR3. Germline V CDR1 and CDR2: ENHRY, SYGVKD. Trimming took 0 bases from V and 0 from J; bases not matched to a gene: 13. CDR3 sequence reads: CAISESTGQVLTSSYEQYF. As DNA, the CDR3 is TGTGCCATCAGTGAGTCGACGGGACAGGTATTGACCAGCTCCTACGAGCAGTACTTC.

The CDR3 protein is CASSAPGQGYEQYF. DNA for the CDR3: TGTGCCAGCAGCGCCCCGGGACAGGGGTACGAGCAGTACTTC. The J gene is TRBJ2-7, the V gene TRBV7-9; 10 bases agree with TRBD1. Per germline, CDR1 SEHNR and CDR2 FQNEAQ (reference sequence). V lost 5 bases to trimming and J lost 4 bases; unmatched junction nucleotides: 5. The CDR3 contains 14 residues.

The genes are TRBV6-4 and TRBJ2-1; TRBD2 might be the D (7 bases). Germline-derived CDR1 and CDR2 are MRHNA and SNTAGT. Trimming took off 10 bases at V and 1 base at J, with 14 bases between the two ends. The CDR3 sequence is 14 residues long. The CDR3 bases are TGTGCCACCTCGAGGGGGGGGTCCTACAATGAGCAGTTCTTC. This sequence encodes CATSRGGSYNEQFF.

This chain joins TRBV4-1 and TRBJ2-7; either TRBD1 or TRBD2 may supply D (5 bases each). The CDR3 runs 13 residues. V was pared by 0 bases and J by 9 bases, with 12 bases between. The germline V gene encodes CDR1 MGHRA and CDR2 YSYEKL. The CDR3: CASSQEGTSGQYF. The CDR3 DNA reads TGCGCCAGCAGCCAAGAGGGGACCTCAGGGCAGTACTTC.

The chain links TRBV27 to TRBJ1-1; no clear D. CDR1 is MNHEY, CDR2 SMNVEV, per germline (reference sequence). V lost 2 bases, J lost 5 bases, and 15 bases lay in between. CDR3 size: 15 residues. This CDR3 is CASSLGNEGSTEAFF. The CDR3, as DNA: TGTGCCAGCAGTTTAGGCAATGAGGGTTCAACTGAAGCTTTCTTT.

The chain is built from TRBV5-6 and TRBJ2-7, with TRBD2 as a possible D gene (6 bases). The CDR3 has 18 residues. Trimming cost V 0 bases and J 3 bases, with 22 bases left between them. CDR1 and CDR2 from the germline V gene are SGHDT and YYEEEE. The CDR3 DNA reads TGTGCCAGCAGCTTGGAGGACTTGAGGCTAGCGAGAGTCTACGAGCAGTACTTC. It codes for CASSLEDLRLARVYEQYF.

The genes are TRBV6-1 and TRBJ2-7; 11 bases match TRBD2. Germline V CDR1 and CDR2: MNHNS, SASEGT. The trim removed 2 bases at V and 0 bases at J, leaving 3 bases unmatched. The CDR3 totals 16 residues. The DNA for the CDR3 is TGTGCCAGCAGTGAATATGGGACTAGCGGCTCCTACGAGCAGTACTTC. It yields the protein CASSEYGTSGSYEQYF.

The chain joins TRBV19 to TRBJ2-1; no clear D. This CDR3 has 13 amino acids. Germline lookup yields CDR1 LNHDA and CDR2 SQIVND (reference sequence). Deletions cut 3 bases from V and 3 bases from J, with 6 bases between. CDR3 in amino acids: CASSIFGYNEQFF. In nucleotides, the CDR3 is TGTGCCAGTAGTATTTTCGGCTACAATGAGCAGTTCTTC.

This sequence joins TRBV2 and TRBJ1-1; perhaps TRBD1 as D (6 bases). Germline V gives CDR1 SNHLY, CDR2 FYNNEI. CDR3 length: 12 residues. The CDR3 DNA follows: TGTGCAGAGGCGGACAGATACACTGAAGCTTTCTTT. The encoded protein is CAEADRYTEAFF.

The chain links TRBV6-5 to TRBJ2-5; D is unclear. The CDR3 loop spans 15 amino acids. Germline assignment: CDR1 MNHEY and CDR2 SVGAGI. With 0 bases removed from V and 5 bases from J, the gap between germline ends came to 13 bases. This CDR3 is CASSYSSGTRETQYF. As DNA, the CDR3 is TGTGCCAGCAGTTACTCGTCGGGCACTCGGGAGACCCAGTACTTC.

The J gene is TRBJ1-4, the V gene TRBV25-1; D uncertain. Germline values: CDR1 MGHDK, CDR2 SYGVNS. CDR3 size: 15 residues. Trimming cost V 2 bases and J 5 bases, with 12 bases left between them. CDR3 sequence (DNA): TGTGCCAGCAGTGAACCCCGAGGCAGAAATGAAAAACTGTTTTTT. Translating it yields CASSEPRGRNEKLFF.

The V and J genes are TRBV19 and TRBJ1-1; unclear D gene. This CDR3 region has 15 residues. Germline V lookup: CDR1 LNHDA, CDR2 SQIVND (reference sequence). Trimming left V 3 bases short and J 0 bases short, with 11 bases between. For the CDR3, the DNA is TGTGCCAGTAGTATGTTACCGGGTTTGAACACTGAAGCTTTCTTT. Amino acids: CASSMLPGLNTEAFF.

V is TRBV7-9 and J is TRBJ2-7; TRBD2 agrees at 7 bases. Per the germline V gene, CDR1 is SEHNR and CDR2 is FQNEAQ (reference sequence). The J segment lost 5 bases and the V segment lost 0 bases, leaving 4 bases of the junction unmatched. This CDR3 spans 14 amino acids. The CDR3 region is CASSLAGRGHEQYF. In DNA, the CDR3 is TGTGCCAGCAGCTTAGCAGGGAGGGGACACGAGCAGTACTTC.

This clone turned up a few times. The DNA of the CDR3 is TGTGCCATTGGGACAGGGGTGGGGAGCGGGGTCATCTACGAGCAGTACTTC. Its protein product is CAIGTGVGSGVIYEQYF. This chain links TRBV10-3 with TRBJ2-7; 10 bases match TRBD1. This CDR3 has 17 residues. CDR1 ENHRY and CDR2 SYGVKD come from the germline V gene. The trim removed 9 bases at V and 3 bases at J, leaving 17 bases unmatched.

This clone was recorded a few times. The chain has TRBV7-3 and TRBJ1-4; TRBD1 is a possible D gene (5 bases). Germline-derived CDR1 and CDR2 are SGHTA and FQGTGA. Trimming left V 10 bases short and J 10 bases short, with 16 bases between. CDR3 length: 12 amino acids. CDR3 sequence: CATSSGAGKLFF. The CDR3 DNA reads TGTGCCACCTCCTCTGGGGCGGGAAAACTGTTTTTT.

DNA of the CDR3: TGTGCCAGCAGCCTGGCTTTAGGGGCGCCCCAGCATTTT. Translation gives CASSLALGAPQHF. J is TRBJ1-5 and V is TRBV11-2, with D perhaps TRBD1 (5 bases). There are 13 residues in the CDR3. V lost 5 bases and J lost 9, with 14 bases in between. Germline values: CDR1 SGHAT, CDR2 FQNNGV.

The chain joins TRBV7-9 to TRBJ2-2, with D perhaps matching TRBD2 (6 bases). V gave up 1 base and J gave up 0 bases, with 12 bases separating them. This CDR3 contains 17 residues. CDR1 SEHNR and CDR2 FQNEAQ come from the germline V gene (reference sequence). The CDR3 loop reads CASSLDGGIANTGELFF. The DNA for the CDR3 is TGTGCCAGCAGCTTAGACGGGGGAATCGCGAACACCGGGGAGCTGTTTTTT.